This T cell receptor beta chain was observed in a study of vaccination and CD4 T cells after COVID-19. Study-level information: The convalescents were made up of six males and four females, two of whom were Hispanic. The cells were exposed to overlapping spike peptides originating from SARS-CoV-2, HCoV-NL63, HCoV-OC43 and HCoV-229E for stimulation.

Notes on the study in general: Within convalescent individuals, 304 out of 307 vaccine-specific clones proved to be spike mono-reactive. Median reactive clonotypes, those recognizing SARS-CoV-2, rose from 21 to 38, not significantly.

Germline lookup yields CDR1 SEHNR and CDR2 FQNEAQ (reference sequence). The V end lost 1 base, the J end lost 2 bases, and 7 bases lay between the germline ends. This CDR3 has 14 amino acids. The Oncomine TCR Beta short-read assay sequenced DNA from cultured CD4+ T cells. From the PCR reads, TCRdb called clonotypes with MiXCR, one entry per CDR3 protein. Of around 20,000 distinct CDR3 sequences listed, about two fifths were seen once; the top ten hold roughly 6.3%. Only a few counts were recorded for this clonotype. Antigen unknown. Treatment: approximately 11-day PBMC culture with coronavirus spike peptide pools or control peptides (ViraFEST assay).

The rearrangement joins TRBV7-9 to TRBJ2-3; D gene ambiguous. This receptor was obtained from a human donor who had recovered from COVID-19. The sample was CD4+ T cells from blood, cultured in vitro, taken before SARS-CoV-2 vaccination. The CDR3 DNA reads as TGTGCCAGCAGCTTAGGTCCAGACACAGATACGCAGTATTTT. Translated, it gives CASSLGPDTDTQYF.